This record covers a single TCR beta chain. Sequencing was performed with immunoSEQ multiplex PCR; in TCRdb, only in-frame clones are kept and a portion is missing. Altogether 52,000 or so clones are present, about 80% being singletons, with the ten largest covering over 6%. Trimming removed 6 bases from V and 9 bases from J, with 18 bases in between. Germline CDR1 reads LNHDA; CDR2 reads SQIVND (reference sequence). The CDR3 is made up of 14 amino acids. This sample was included in a study of radiotherapy plus CTLA-4 blockade in lung cancer. Treatment of patients with chemo-refractory metastatic non-small-cell lung cancer consisted of focal radiation plus CTLA-4 blockade with ipilimumab.

The receptor comes from a human donor with non-small cell lung cancer whose response to radiotherapy plus ipilimumab could not be evaluated. V usage is TRBV19 and J usage is TRBJ2-1; D may be TRBD1 (8 bases). The specimen was peripheral blood, collected from a patient treated with radiotherapy plus ipilimumab. The CDR3: CASRQQGGSSEQFF. CDR3 nucleotides: TGTGCCAGTAGACAACAGGGGGGGTCTAGTGAGCAGTTCTTC.